Described below is a single T cell receptor beta chain sequence and its context. Its antigen is unidentified. These data originate in a study of OX40 agonist ivuxolimab in advanced cancers. Study-wide context: Ivuxolimab, an agonist antibody against OX40 (CD134), was given to patients. Dose-escalation patients' cancers were hepatocellular carcinoma, melanoma, renal cell or head and neck cancer.

The CDR3 has 17 amino acids. From germline, CDR1 is SGHTA and CDR2 FQGNSA. The V end lost 0 bases, the J end lost 7 bases, and 19 bases lay between the germline ends. Study-wide results and limits: Expanded clones belonging to CD8+ T cells outnumbered, on average, those of CD4+. Low normalized T-cell clonal expansion was also seen in some nonresponders.

Method: immunoSEQ multiplex PCR; TCRdb's copy keeps in-frame clones and lacks some. Counted here are 75,000 to 90,000 clones, approximately 87% occurring once; the ten biggest clones make up around 1.5%. The rearrangement links TRBV7-2 to TRBJ2-1; a weak D match, TRBD2 (5 bases). Specimen: CD4+ or CD8+ T cells sorted from blood, collected in a trial of the OX40 agonist ivuxolimab. The receptor comes from an adult with an advanced solid tumor such as melanoma, head and neck, liver or kidney cancer. The CDR3 region has the DNA TGTGCCAGCAGCTTAGCCTCAGGCGGAGGCCCCTTAAATGAGCAGTTCTTC. The encoded protein is CASSLASGGGPLNEQFF. The variable domain in full, with the rest retrieved from reference TRBV7-2 and TRBJ2-1, is GAGVSQSPSNKVTEKGKDVELRCDPISGHTALYWYRQSLGQGLEFLIYFQGNSAPDKSGLPSDRFSAERTGGSVSTLTIQRTQQEDSAVYLCASSLASGGGPLNEQFFGPGTRLTVL.